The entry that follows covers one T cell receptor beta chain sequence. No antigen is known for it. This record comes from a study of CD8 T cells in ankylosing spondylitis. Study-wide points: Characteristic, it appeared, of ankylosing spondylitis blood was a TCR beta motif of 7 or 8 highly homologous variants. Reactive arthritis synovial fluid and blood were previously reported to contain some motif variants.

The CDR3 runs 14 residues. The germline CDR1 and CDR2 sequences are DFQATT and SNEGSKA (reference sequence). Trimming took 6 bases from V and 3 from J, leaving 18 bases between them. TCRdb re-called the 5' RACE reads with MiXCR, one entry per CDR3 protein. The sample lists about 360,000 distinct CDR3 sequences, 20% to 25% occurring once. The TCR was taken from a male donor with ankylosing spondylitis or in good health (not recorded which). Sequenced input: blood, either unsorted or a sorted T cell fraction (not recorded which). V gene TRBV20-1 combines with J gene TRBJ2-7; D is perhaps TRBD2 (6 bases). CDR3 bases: TGCAGTGCAACCTGGGCGGGAAGATTCTACGAGCAGTACTTC. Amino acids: CSATWAGRFYEQYF.